This T cell receptor beta chain was sequenced during a study of cytotoxic CD8 clonotypes in ibrutinib-treated CLL. TCRdb's table, derived via immunoSEQ multiplex PCR, lists solely in-frame clones and lacks some. The table includes roughly 300,000 clones, 65% to 85% detected once. In germline, CDR1 is MNHEY, CDR2 SVGAGI. Trimming pared 4 bases from V and 8 bases from J, leaving 20 bases between. CDR3 length: 16 residues. The J gene is TRBJ1-4, the V gene TRBV6-5, with a possible D match to TRBD1 (5 bases). Here the sequenced sample was PBMCs, taken at disease progression, from a patient treated with ibrutinib. This TCR was sampled from a human donor with chronic lymphocytic leukemia. As DNA, the CDR3 is TGTGCCAGCAGTTCAAGGAGGGGCCCGACAAGGGAAAAACTGTTTTTT. This translates into CASSSRRGPTREKLFF.